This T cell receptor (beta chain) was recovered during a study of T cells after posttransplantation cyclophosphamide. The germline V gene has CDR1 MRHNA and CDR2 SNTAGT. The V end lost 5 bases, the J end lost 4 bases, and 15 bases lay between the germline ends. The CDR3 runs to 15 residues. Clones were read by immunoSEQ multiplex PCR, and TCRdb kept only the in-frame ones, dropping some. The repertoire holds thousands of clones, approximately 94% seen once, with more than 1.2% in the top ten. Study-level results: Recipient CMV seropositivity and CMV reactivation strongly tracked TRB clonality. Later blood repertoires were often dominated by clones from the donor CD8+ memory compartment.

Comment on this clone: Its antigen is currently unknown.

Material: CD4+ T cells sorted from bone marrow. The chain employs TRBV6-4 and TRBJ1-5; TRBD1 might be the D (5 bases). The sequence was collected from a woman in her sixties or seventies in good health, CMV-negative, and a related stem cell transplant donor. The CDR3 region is CASSPLGGVNQPQHF. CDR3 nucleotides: TGTGCCAGCAGTCCGCTCGGGGGGGTAAATCAGCCCCAGCATTTT.